These 16 T cell receptor beta chains were all obtained from the same sample, sequenced in a study of OX40 agonist ivuxolimab in advanced cancers. Assay used: immunoSEQ multiplex PCR; TCRdb lists only in-frame clones, some missing. The table lists some 27,000 clones, more than 65% of them singletons. The sequencing here drew on CD4+ or CD8+ T cells sorted from blood, taken in a trial of the OX40 agonist ivuxolimab. Receptors originate from an adult with an advanced solid tumor such as melanoma, head and neck, liver or kidney cancer.

The rearrangement joins TRBV9 to TRBJ2-7; perhaps TRBD2 as D (5 bases). Germline assignment: CDR1 SGDLS and CDR2 YYNGEE. Trimming shortened V by 0 bases and J by 5 bases, and 9 bases separated the two germline ends. The CDR3 totals 13 residues. The CDR3, as DNA: TGTGCCAGCAGCGTAGTAGAGGGCCACGAGCAGTACTTC. Its translation is CASSVVEGHEQYF.

The chain has TRBV5-6 and TRBJ2-1; D is unclear. V was cut by 2 bases and J by 2 bases, with 5 bases left in between. From germline, CDR1 is SGHDT and CDR2 YYEEEE. CDR3 length equals 13 residues. In nucleotides, the CDR3 is TGTGCCAGCAGCTTACATGCCTACAATGAGCAGTTCTTC. It encodes CASSLHAYNEQFF.

In this sample, this clone turned up a few times. The chain carries TRBV5-5 and TRBJ2-1; 15 nucleotides agree with TRBD2. Germline V lookup: CDR1 SGHKS, CDR2 YYEKEE (reference sequence). J gave up 5 bases and V 4 bases, and 7 bases lay outside the gene matches. This CDR3 spans 17 amino acids. DNA of the CDR3: TGTGCCAGCAGCCTCGGGACTAGCGGGGGGCCCCACAATGAGCAGTTCTTC. This sequence encodes CASSLGTSGGPHNEQFF. Full variable domain (rest looked up from reference TRBV5-5 and TRBJ2-1): DAGVTQSPTHLIKTRGQQVTLRCSPISGHKSVSWYQQVLGQGPQFIFQYYEKEERGRGNFPDRFSARQFPNYSSELNVNALLLGDSALYLCASSLGTSGGPHNEQFFGPGTRLTVL.

The chain combines TRBV2 with TRBJ2-7, with D perhaps TRBD1 or TRBD2 (6 bases each). The germline CDR1 and CDR2 sequences are SNHLY and FYNNEI. The CDR3 covers 14 residues. Trimming shortened V by 1 base and J by 4 bases, and 11 bases separated the two germline ends. The CDR3 is CASSEGQGRYEQYF. CDR3 in DNA: TGTGCCAGCAGTGAAGGGCAGGGGAGGTACGAGCAGTACTTC.

The chain joins TRBV19 to TRBJ1-5; no clear D. V was trimmed by 0 bases and J by 0 bases, leaving 6 bases between them. CDR1 is LNHDA, CDR2 SQIVND, per germline (reference sequence). The CDR3 is made up of 15 amino acids. The CDR3 loop is CASSIEIYSNQPQHF. DNA for the CDR3: TGTGCCAGTAGTATAGAGATTTATAGCAATCAGCCCCAGCATTTT. Combining the CDR3 with reference TRBV19 and TRBJ1-5 gives the whole variable domain DGGITQSPKYLFRKEGQNVTLSCEQNLNHDAMYWYRQDPGQGLRLIYYSQIVNDFQKGDIAEGYSVSREKKESFPLTVTSAQKNPTAFYLCASSIEIYSNQPQHFGDGTRLSIL.

V is TRBV6-5 and J is TRBJ2-3; 9 bases are shared with TRBD1. The J segment lost 4 bases and the V segment lost 8 bases, leaving 10 bases of the junction unmatched. This CDR3 is 15 amino acids long. CDR1 and CDR2 from the germline V gene are MNHEY and SVGAGI. CDR3 sequence (DNA): TGTGCCAGCTCACAGGGGGGACAGGGCGCAGATACGCAGTATTTT. Its translation: CASSQGGQGADTQYF.

This chain uses TRBV15 with TRBJ2-5, with TRBD1 as a possible D gene (5 bases). CDR1 is LNHNV, CDR2 YYDKDF, per germline (reference sequence). V shed 3 bases and J shed 1 base, with 12 bases lying between them. The CDR3 loop spans 15 amino acids. In DNA form, the CDR3 reads TGTGCCACCAGCAGGCCTTCGACAGTCCAAGAGACCCAGTACTTC. Translating gives CATSRPSTVQETQYF. Full variable domain (outside the CDR3, taken from reference TRBV15 and TRBJ2-5): DAMVIQNPRYQVTQFGKPVTLSCSQTLNHNVMYWYQQKSSQAPKLLFHYYDKDFNNEADTPDNFQSRRPNTSFCFLDIRSPGLGDTAMYLCATSRPSTVQETQYFGPGTRLLVL.

CDR3 DNA sequence: TGTGCCAGCAGTGACTCCCCCGGCAGGGGGGGGGTC. Translated, it gives CASSDSPGRGGV. The J gene is TRBJ2-7, the V gene TRBV6-4; D may be TRBD1 or TRBD2 (7 bases each). Germline values: CDR1 MRHNA, CDR2 SNTAGT. The CDR3 sequence is 12 residues long.

J is TRBJ2-5 and V is TRBV9, with D perhaps TRBD1 (5 bases). Germline CDR1 is SGDLS and CDR2 is YYNGEE. This CDR3 is 15 amino acids long. Trimming stripped 3 bases from V and 5 bases from J, with 17 bases between. In DNA, the CDR3 is TGTGCCAGCAGCGCATCAGGGAATCCTAGTGAGACCCAGTACTTC. This gives the protein CASSASGNPSETQYF.

The chain couples TRBV7-9 to TRBJ1-5, with D unclear. V shed 1 base and J shed 12 bases, with 10 bases lying between them. From germline, CDR1 is SEHNR and CDR2 FQNEAQ (reference sequence). The length of the CDR3 is 12 residues. In nucleotides, the CDR3 is TGTGCCAGCAGCTTAGGAGGTATTCACCAGCATTTT. This translates into CASSLGGIHQHF.

V usage is TRBV4-1 and J usage is TRBJ1-3; D gene uncertain. The germline V gene encodes CDR1 MGHRA and CDR2 YSYEKL. The CDR3 totals 13 residues. V gave up 6 bases and J gave up 0 bases, with 6 bases separating them. The CDR3 loop is CASSGVSGNTIYF. The CDR3 DNA reads TGCGCCAGCAGTGGGGTCTCTGGAAACACCATATATTTT.

This clone is labeled medium-sized (0.01 to 0.1%). The chain has TRBV7-8 and TRBJ1-2, with D unresolved. Germline CDR1 is SGHVS and CDR2 is FQNEAQ. The CDR3 length is 15 residues. V lost 5 bases and J lost 2, with 15 bases in between. DNA for the CDR3: TGTGCCAGCAGCCCAGAACCGTATAACAACTATGGCTACACCTTC. Its protein product is CASSPEPYNNYGYTF.

This clone was seen once. The chain couples TRBV11-3 to TRBJ1-5; no clear D. V dropped 1 base and J dropped 12 bases, with 10 bases sitting between them. The length of the CDR3 is 12 residues. In germline, CDR1 is SGHNT, CDR2 YENEEA. CDR3 residues: CASSLGGIHQHF. Written as DNA, the CDR3 is TGTGCCAGCAGCTTAGGAGGTATTCACCAGCATTTT.

The chain carries TRBV2 and TRBJ2-1; D unresolved. Germline CDR1 SNHLY, CDR2 FYNNEI. The CDR3 runs to 16 residues. Deletions cut 6 bases from V and 0 bases from J, with 15 bases between. CDR3 residues: CASRRTDLSSYNEQFF. As DNA, the CDR3 is TGTGCCAGCAGACGGACCGACCTAAGCTCCTACAATGAGCAGTTCTTC. Filled out from reference TRBV2 and TRBJ2-1, the complete variable domain reads EPEVTQTPSHQVTQMGQEVILRCVPISNHLYFYWYRQILGQKVEFLVSFYNNEISEKSEIFDDQFSVERPDGSNFTLKIRSTKLEDSAMYFCASRRTDLSSYNEQFFGPGTRLTVL.

By share, this clone ranks as medium-sized. The rearrangement uses TRBV6-1 and TRBJ2-3, with D maybe TRBD2 (7 bases). CDR1 is MNHNS, CDR2 SASEGT, per germline. The CDR3 is 17 residues long. Between the trimmed V and J ends, which lost 3 bases and 0 bases, there was a span of 16 bases. CDR3 region: CASSDWGLGGSTDTQYF. CDR3 nucleotide sequence: TGTGCCAGCAGTGATTGGGGGCTCGGGGGGAGCACAGATACGCAGTATTTT.

This clone was observed a handful of times. The chain joins TRBV6-1 to TRBJ2-7; no definite D call. Trimming pared 7 bases from V and 0 bases from J, leaving 7 bases between. Germline V gives CDR1 MNHNS, CDR2 SASEGT. The CDR3 spans 12 residues. The DNA for the CDR3 is TGTGCCAGCACTACCAGCTCCTACGAGCAGTACTTC. This translates into CASTTSSYEQYF.